This T cell receptor (beta chain) appears in the sequencing data of a study of blood T cell repertoires in COVID-19. About the research overall: Material from acute and convalescent COVID-19 was sourced from the United States, Italy and Spain. Sample material is recorded as cDNA or gDNA derived from T cells, B-cell-depleted T cells, or PBMCs.

In the authors' workflow: Scientists estimated how many nucleated cells there were by amplifying reference gene primers. Profiled with immunoSEQ multiplex PCR; TCRdb holds only in-frame clones, not every one. D and trimming were read from the DNA, whereas the V and J calls and clone size are those reported in that table. The repertoire holds about 61,000 clones, with roughly 80% as singletons. Trimming took 2 bases from V and 5 from J; bases not matched to a gene: 7. CDR1 and CDR2 from the germline V gene are LNHDA and SQIVND (reference sequence). The CDR3 consists of 15 residues. The sample was peripheral blood. This sequence was found in a man aged 80 or over with active or convalescent COVID-19. V and J are TRBV19 and TRBJ2-5; 8 bases fit TRBD2. The CDR3 sequence is CASSINGGARETQYF. The CDR3 bases are TGTGCCAGTAGTATAAACGGGGGGGCCCGGGAGACCCAGTACTTC.